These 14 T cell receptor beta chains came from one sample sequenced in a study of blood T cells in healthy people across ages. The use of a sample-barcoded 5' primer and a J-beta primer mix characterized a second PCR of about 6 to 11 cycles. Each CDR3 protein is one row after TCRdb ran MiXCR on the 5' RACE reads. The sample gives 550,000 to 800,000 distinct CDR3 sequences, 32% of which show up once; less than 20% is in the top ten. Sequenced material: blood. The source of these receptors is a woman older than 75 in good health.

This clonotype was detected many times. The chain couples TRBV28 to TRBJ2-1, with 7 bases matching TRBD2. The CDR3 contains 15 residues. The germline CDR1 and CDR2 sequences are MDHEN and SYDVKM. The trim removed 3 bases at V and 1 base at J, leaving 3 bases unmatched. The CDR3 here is CASSFERGSYNEQFF. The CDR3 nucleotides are TGTGCCAGCAGTTTTGAGCGGGGATCCTACAATGAGCAGTTCTTC.

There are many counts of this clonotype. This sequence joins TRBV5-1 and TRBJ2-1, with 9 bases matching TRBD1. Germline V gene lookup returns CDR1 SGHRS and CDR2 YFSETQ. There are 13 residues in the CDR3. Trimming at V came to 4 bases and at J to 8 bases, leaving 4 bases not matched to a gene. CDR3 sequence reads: CASSADRGDEQFF. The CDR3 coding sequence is TGCGCCAGCAGCGCGGACAGGGGAGATGAGCAGTTCTTC.

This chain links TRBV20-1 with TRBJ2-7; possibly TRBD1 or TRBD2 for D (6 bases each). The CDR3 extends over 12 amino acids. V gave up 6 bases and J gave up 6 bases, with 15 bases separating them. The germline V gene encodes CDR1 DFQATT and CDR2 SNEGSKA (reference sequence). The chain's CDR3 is CSANREVGEQYF. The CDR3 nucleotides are TGCAGTGCAAACAGGGAGGTAGGCGAGCAGTACTTC.

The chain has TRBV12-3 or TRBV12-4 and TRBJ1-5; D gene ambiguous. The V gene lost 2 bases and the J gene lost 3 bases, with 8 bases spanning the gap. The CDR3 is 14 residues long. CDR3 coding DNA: TGTGCCAGCAGTTTATCAGCCTACAATCAGCCCCAGCATTTT. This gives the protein CASSLSAYNQPQHF.

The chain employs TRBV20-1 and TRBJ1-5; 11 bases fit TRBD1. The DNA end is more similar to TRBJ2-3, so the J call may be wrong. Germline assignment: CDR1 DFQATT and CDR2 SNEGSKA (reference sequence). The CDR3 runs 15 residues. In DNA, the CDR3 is TGCAGTGCTAGAGGGGACAGGGGGTACAATCAGCCCCAGTATTTT. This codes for CSARGDRGYNQPQYF.

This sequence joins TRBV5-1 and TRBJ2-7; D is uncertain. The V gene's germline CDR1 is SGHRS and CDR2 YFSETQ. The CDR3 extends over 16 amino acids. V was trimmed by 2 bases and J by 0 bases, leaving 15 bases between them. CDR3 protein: CASSLVAPRSSYEQYF. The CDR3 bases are TGCGCCAGCAGCTTAGTAGCTCCGCGGAGCTCCTACGAGCAGTACTTC.

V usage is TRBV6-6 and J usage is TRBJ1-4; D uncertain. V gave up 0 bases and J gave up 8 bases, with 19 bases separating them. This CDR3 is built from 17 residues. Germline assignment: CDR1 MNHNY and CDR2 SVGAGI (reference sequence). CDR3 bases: TGTGCCAGCAGTTACTCTTGGGGTGCTGGAGTCCGGGAAAAACTGTTTTTT. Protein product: CASSYSWGAGVREKLFF.

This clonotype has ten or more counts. The chain's CDR3 is CATSTPGLQNTQYF. As DNA, the CDR3 is TGTGCCACCAGCACCCCGGGACTACAAAATACGCAGTATTTT. The chain is built from TRBV15 and TRBJ2-3; 7 bases are a match to TRBD2. V trimming: 4 bases; J trimming: 7 bases; junction bases outside the gene matches: 8. Germline assignment: CDR1 LNHNV and CDR2 YYDKDF (reference sequence). This CDR3 has 14 residues. Filled out from reference TRBV15 and TRBJ2-3, the complete variable domain reads DAMVIQNPRYQVTQFGKPVTLSCSQTLNHNVMYWYQQKSSQAPKLLFHYYDKDFNNEADTPDNFQSRRPNTSFCFLDIRSPGLGDTAMYLCATSTPGLQNTQYFGPGTRLTVL.

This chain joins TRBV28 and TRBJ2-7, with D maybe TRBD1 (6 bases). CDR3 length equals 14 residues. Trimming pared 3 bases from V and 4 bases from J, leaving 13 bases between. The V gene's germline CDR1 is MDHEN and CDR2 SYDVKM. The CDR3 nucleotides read TGTGCCAGCAGTTTCACAGGGTCACGGTACGAGCAGTACTTC. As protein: CASSFTGSRYEQYF.

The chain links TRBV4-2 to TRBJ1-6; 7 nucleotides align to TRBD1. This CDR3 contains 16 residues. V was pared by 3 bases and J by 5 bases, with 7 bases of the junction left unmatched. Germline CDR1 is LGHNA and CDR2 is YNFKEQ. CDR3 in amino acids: CASSHSTGVNNSPLHF. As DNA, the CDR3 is TGTGCCAGCAGCCATTCAACAGGGGTCAATAATTCACCCCTCCACTTT.

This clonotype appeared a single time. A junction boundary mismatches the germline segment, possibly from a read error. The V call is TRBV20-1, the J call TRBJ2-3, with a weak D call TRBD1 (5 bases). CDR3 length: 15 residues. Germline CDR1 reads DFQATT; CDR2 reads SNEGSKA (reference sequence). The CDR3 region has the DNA TGCAGTGCCTTAATATTGGGCCTGGCGACAGATGCGCAGTATTTT. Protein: CSALILGLATDAQYF.

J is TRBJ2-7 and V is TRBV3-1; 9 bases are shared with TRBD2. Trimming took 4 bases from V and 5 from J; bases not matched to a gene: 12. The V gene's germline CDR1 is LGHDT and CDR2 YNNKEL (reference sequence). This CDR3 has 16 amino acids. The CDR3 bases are TGTGCCAGCAGCCGTACACCGGGACTAGCTAATAACGAGCAGTACTTC. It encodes CASSRTPGLANNEQYF.

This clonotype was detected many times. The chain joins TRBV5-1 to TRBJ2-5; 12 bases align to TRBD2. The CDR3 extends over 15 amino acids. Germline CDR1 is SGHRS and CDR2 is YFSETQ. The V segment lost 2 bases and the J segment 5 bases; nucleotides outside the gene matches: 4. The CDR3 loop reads CASSFLAGGPETQYF. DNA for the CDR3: TGCGCCAGCAGCTTTCTAGCGGGGGGGCCGGAGACCCAGTACTTC.

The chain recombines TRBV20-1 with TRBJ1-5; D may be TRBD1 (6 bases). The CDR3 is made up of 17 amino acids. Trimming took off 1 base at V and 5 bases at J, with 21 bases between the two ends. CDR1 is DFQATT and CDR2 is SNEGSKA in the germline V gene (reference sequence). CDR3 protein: CSARGGLGGAMDQPQHF. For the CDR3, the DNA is TGCAGTGCTAGAGGGGGGCTCGGGGGGGCGATGGATCAGCCCCAGCATTTT.